In this sample, the clone carrying this T cell receptor beta chain turned up once. The data stem from a study of PD-1 and CTLA-4 blockade in melanoma. Profiling relied on immunoSEQ multiplex PCR, and the TCRdb table lists in-frame clones only, not all of them. Of about 31,000 clones in the sample, about 91% were seen once. The CDR3 extends over 13 amino acids. Trimming took off 5 bases at V and 5 bases at J, with 15 bases between the two ends. The germline V gene encodes CDR1 SQVTM and CDR2 ANQGSEA. This sample comprised CD8+ T cells from peripheral blood, obtained from a patient given anti-PD-1 treatment. The sequence was collected from a human donor with melanoma. J is TRBJ2-5 and V is TRBV29-1; D ambiguous. CDR3 DNA sequence: TGCAGCGTTAACCCCGATCCTGGGGAGACCCAGTACTTC. Translation gives CSVNPDPGETQYF.